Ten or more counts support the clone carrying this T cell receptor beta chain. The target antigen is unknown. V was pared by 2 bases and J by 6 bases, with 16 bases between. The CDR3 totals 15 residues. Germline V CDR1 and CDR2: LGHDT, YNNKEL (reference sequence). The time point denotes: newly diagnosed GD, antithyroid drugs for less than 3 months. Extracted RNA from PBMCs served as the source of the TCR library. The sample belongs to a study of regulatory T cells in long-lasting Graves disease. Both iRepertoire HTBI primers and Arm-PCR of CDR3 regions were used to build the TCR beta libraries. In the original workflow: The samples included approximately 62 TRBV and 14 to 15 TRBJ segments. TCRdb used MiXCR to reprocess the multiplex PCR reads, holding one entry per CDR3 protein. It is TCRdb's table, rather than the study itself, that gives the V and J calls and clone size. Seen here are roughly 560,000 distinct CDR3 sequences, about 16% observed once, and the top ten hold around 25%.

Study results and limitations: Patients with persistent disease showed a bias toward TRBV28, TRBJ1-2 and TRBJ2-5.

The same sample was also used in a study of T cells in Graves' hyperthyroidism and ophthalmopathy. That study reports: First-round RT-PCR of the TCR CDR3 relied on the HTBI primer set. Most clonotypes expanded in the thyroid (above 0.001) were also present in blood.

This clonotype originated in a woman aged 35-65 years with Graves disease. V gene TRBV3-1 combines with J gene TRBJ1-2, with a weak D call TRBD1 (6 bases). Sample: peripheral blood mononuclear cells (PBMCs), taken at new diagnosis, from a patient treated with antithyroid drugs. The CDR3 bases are TGTGCCAGCAGCCAATCTTGGGACACCCTCCATGGCTACACCTTC. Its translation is CASSQSWDTLHGYTF.